These T cell receptor beta chains were read from a single sample in a study of human T cells and chemical hapten exposure. TCRdb re-called the RACE reads through MiXCR, storing one row per CDR3 protein. The data show some 71,000 distinct CDR3 sequences, 11% seen once. Sequencing used whole blood, obtained in connection with sensitization to the hapten diphenylcyclopropenone (DPC). These receptors were obtained from a woman aged 50 to 65 with alopecia areata. Some clones in this sample may be carry-over from other donors' samples. CDR3s include the opening cysteine and the closing phenylalanine or tryptophan. D genes are given only for firm matches. Clone size appears in some rows only: once, few, many, or a class for an expanded clone.

j_call d_call clone_size v_call cdr3_aa cdr3_nt
TRBJ2-3 - many TRBV5-4 CASSLDRGTDTQYF TGTGCCAGCAGCTTGGACAGGGGCACAGATACGCAGTATTTT
TRBJ2-5 TRBD1 - TRBV18 CASSPRTGEETQYF TGTGCCAGCTCACCTAGGACAGGGGAAGAGACCCAGTACTTC
TRBJ2-1 - few TRBV7-2 CASSLQTGTFYNEQFF TGTGCCAGCAGCTTACAAACAGGGACCTTTTACAATGAGCAGTTCTTC
TRBJ1-5 - many TRBV27 CASSFRGARQPQHF TGTGCCAGCAGTTTTCGAGGGGCTCGGCAGCCCCAGCATTTT
TRBJ2-5 - many TRBV14 CASSQDLLKETQYF TGTGCCAGCAGCCAAGATCTACTGAAAGAGACCCAGTACTTC
TRBJ1-2 - many TRBV5-1 CASSLEAVNRVVSGYTF TGCGCCAGCAGCTTGGAGGCGGTGAACAGGGTCGTCAGTGGCTACACCTTC
TRBJ2-1 TRBD2 many TRBV27 CASSSLAGGYNEQFF TGTGCCAGCAGTTCCTTAGCGGGAGGGTACAATGAGCAGTTCTTC
TRBJ2-2 TRBD2 many TRBV6-6 CASRFSGATGELFF TGTGCCAGCAGATTTAGCGGGGCAACCGGGGAGCTGTTTTTT
TRBJ2-7 - - TRBV4-3 CASSQDYSPGDYEQYF TGCGCCAGCAGCCAAGATTACTCCCCCGGGGACTACGAGCAGTACTTC
TRBJ2-3 TRBD1 - TRBV11-1 CASSRQQGIGTQYF TGTGCCAGCAGCCGTCAACAGGGGATCGGTACGCAGTATTTT
TRBJ2-5 - many TRBV20-1 CSARVGPQETQYF TGCAGTGCTAGAGTCGGGCCGCAAGAGACCCAGTACTTC
TRBJ1-1 - few TRBV11-1 CASSPQEGTEAFF TGTGCCAGCAGCCCCCAGGAGGGCACTGAAGCTTTCTTT
TRBJ2-6 - - TRBV28 CASSVAASGANVLTF TGTGCCAGCAGTGTCGCAGCCTCTGGGGCCAACGTCCTGACTTTC
TRBJ1-5 - - TRBV18 CASSPQGGGNQPQHF TGTGCCAGCTCACCCCAGGGAGGGGGCAATCAGCCCCAGCATTTT
TRBJ1-6 - - TRBV14 CASSREITSPLHF TGTGCCAGCAGCCGTGAGATTACTTCACCCCTCCACTTT
TRBJ1-2 - - TRBV10-3 CAISDLIDNYGYTF TGTGCCATCAGTGACCTAATTGATAACTATGGCTACACCTTC
TRBJ1-5 TRBD1 - TRBV6-2/TRBV6-3 CASSYYWDRVAYQPQHF TGTGCCAGCAGTTACTACTGGGACAGGGTCGCCTATCAGCCCCAGCATTTT
TRBJ2-2 TRBD1 - TRBV9 CASSRDRGRIGELFF TGTGCCAGCTCGAGAGACAGGGGGAGGATCGGGGAGCTGTTTTTT
TRBJ2-7 - few TRBV7-6 CASSPGTRYYEQYF TGTGCCAGCAGCCCGGGGACAAGATACTACGAGCAGTACTTC
TRBJ1-1 - many TRBV4-1 CASSQEIRGFLNTEAFF TGCGCCAGCAGCCAAGAAATCAGGGGATTCTTGAACACTGAAGCTTTCTTT
TRBJ2-7 - few TRBV11-2 CASSFPGLSHEQYF TGTGCCAGCAGCTTTCCCGGCCTGAGCCACGAGCAGTACTTC
TRBJ2-5 TRBD1 few TRBV7-9 CAIRRQGEGETQYF TGTGCCATCAGGCGGCAGGGGGAAGGAGAGACCCAGTACTTC
TRBJ2-5 - - TRBV12-3/TRBV12-4 CASSFVQETQYF TGTGCCAGCAGTTTTGTCCAAGAGACCCAGTACTTC
TRBJ2-5 - many TRBV12-3/TRBV12-4 CASSLKLGGIETQYF TGTGCCAGCAGCCTCAAGCTCGGAGGCATCGAGACCCAGTACTTC
TRBJ2-2 - many TRBV28 CASSFTGTGELFF TGTGCCAGCAGTTTTACCGGGACCGGGGAGCTGTTTTTT
TRBJ2-7 TRBD1 many TRBV3-1 CASSPLGDRGNEQYF TGTGCCAGCAGCCCTTTAGGGGACAGGGGGAACGAGCAGTACTTC
TRBJ2-3 TRBD2 many TRBV25-1 CASSGNSGGRTDTQYF TGTGCCAGCAGTGGAAATAGCGGGGGGCGCACAGATACGCAGTATTTT
TRBJ2-7 TRBD2 many TRBV29-1 CSVSGGYF TGCAGCGTTTCGGGGGGGTACTTC
TRBJ1-4 TRBD1 many TRBV6-1 CASTRLGTGIEKLFF TGTGCCAGCACCCGCTTAGGGACAGGGATCGAAAAACTGTTTTTT
TRBJ2-3 - many TRBV5-5 CASTSGGSTDTQYF TGTGCCAGCACCTCTGGGGGAAGCACAGATACGCAGTATTTT
TRBJ2-3 TRBD2 many TRBV12-3/TRBV12-4 CASSPGLEPSTDTQYF TGTGCCAGCAGTCCGGGACTAGAGCCTTCCACAGATACGCAGTATTTT
TRBJ1-5 - many TRBV28 CASSRSSQGTKPQHF TGTGCCAGCAGCCGCTCGTCTCAGGGAACCAAGCCCCAGCATTTT
TRBJ1-5 - many TRBV19 CASIGRGSNQPQHF TGTGCCAGTATAGGAAGGGGTAGCAATCAGCCCCAGCATTTT
TRBJ2-5 TRBD2 - TRBV29-1 CSVRGLAKETQYF TGCAGCGTGCGGGGACTAGCCAAAGAGACCCAGTACTTC
TRBJ2-1 TRBD2 many TRBV12-3/TRBV12-4 CASSLRGAGVSYNEQFF TGTGCCAGCAGTTTAAGGGGAGCGGGAGTCTCCTACAATGAGCAGTTCTTC
TRBJ1-5 - - TRBV18 CASSPGRDQPQHF TGTGCCAGCTCACCAGGCAGGGATCAGCCCCAGCATTTT
TRBJ2-7 - - TRBV28 CASSLSLYEQYF TGTGCCAGCAGCCTCTCTCTCTACGAGCAGTACTTC
TRBJ2-1 - - TRBV11-2 CASSIPTSPLNEQFF TGTGCCAGCAGCATCCCTACTAGTCCTCTCAATGAGCAGTTCTTC
TRBJ2-3 - few TRBV6-6 CASSRPHSPEADTQYF TGTGCCAGCAGCCGACCGCACAGCCCCGAAGCAGATACGCAGTATTTT
TRBJ1-5 - many TRBV4-1 CASSQLGDQPQHF TGCGCCAGCAGCCAACTCGGGGATCAGCCCCAGCATTTT
TRBJ1-4 - many TRBV12-3/TRBV12-4 CASSLLGVGAGEKLFF TGTGCCAGCAGTTTATTGGGCGTGGGAGCCGGTGAAAAACTGTTTTTT